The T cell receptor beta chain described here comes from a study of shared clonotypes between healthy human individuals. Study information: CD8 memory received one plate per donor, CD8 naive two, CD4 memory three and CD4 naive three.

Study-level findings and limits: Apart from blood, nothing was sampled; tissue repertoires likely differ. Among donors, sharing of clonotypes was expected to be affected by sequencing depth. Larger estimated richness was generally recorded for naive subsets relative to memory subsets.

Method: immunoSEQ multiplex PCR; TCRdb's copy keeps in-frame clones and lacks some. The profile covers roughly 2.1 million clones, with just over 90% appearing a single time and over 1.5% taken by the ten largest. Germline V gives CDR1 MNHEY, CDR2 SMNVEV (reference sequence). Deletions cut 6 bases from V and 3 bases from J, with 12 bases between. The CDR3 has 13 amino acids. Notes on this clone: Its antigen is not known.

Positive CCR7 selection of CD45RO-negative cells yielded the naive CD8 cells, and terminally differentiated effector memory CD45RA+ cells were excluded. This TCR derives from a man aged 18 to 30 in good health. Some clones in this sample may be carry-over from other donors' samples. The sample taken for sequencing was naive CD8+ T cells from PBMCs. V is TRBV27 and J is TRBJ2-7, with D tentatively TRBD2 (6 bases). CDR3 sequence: CASSEREIYEQYF. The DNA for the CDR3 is TGTGCCAGCAGCGAACGGGAGATCTACGAGCAGTACTTC.